The TCR beta chain under discussion was sequenced for a study of T cell responses to AZD1222 COVID-19 vaccine. The method was immunoSEQ multiplex PCR; TCRdb's version includes in-frame clones alone and lacks a portion of them. The sample has 150,000 to 200,000 clones, around 92% seen once. Study results and limitations: No day 14 peak samples; only post-peak repertoires were characterized.

The CDR3 length is 14 residues. CDR1 and CDR2 from the germline V gene are SEHNR and FQNEAQ (reference sequence). Trimming left V 3 bases short and J 0 bases short, with 8 bases between. This clone was detected once. Antigen specificity is unknown. The clonotype originates from an adult in good health. The sequenced sample was peripheral blood, obtained on day 0 of AZD1222 vaccination. The rearrangement links TRBV7-9 to TRBJ1-1; D unresolved. The CDR3 DNA follows: TGTGCCAGCAGCTTCCCCGGACTGAACACTGAAGCTTTCTTT. Translating it yields CASSFPGLNTEAFF.